A selection of T cell receptor beta chains follows, all from one sample in a study of human T cells and chemical hapten exposure. TCRdb passed the RACE reads through MiXCR, listing each CDR3 protein once. In the table there are some 400,000 distinct CDR3 sequences, more than 4.5% of which are singletons. The specimen comprised whole blood, sampled in connection with sensitization to the hapten diphenylcyclopropenone (DPC). The receptors stem from a woman aged 50 to 60 with alopecia areata. Some clones in this sample may be carry-over from other donors' samples. Both conserved end residues are part of each CDR3. A D gene is named only where the DNA matches it firmly.

d_gene	j_gene	v_gene	CDR3aa
.	TRBJ2-5	TRBV5-1	CASSLDGSPQETQYF
TRBD1	TRBJ1-4	TRBV4-2	CASSTQGVSTNEKLFF
TRBD1	TRBJ1-1	TRBV5-1	CASSLTRMGQGAGGAFF
.	TRBJ2-1	TRBV5-1	CASSLGSHEQFF
TRBD1	TRBJ1-5	TRBV24-1	CATGQGFNQPQHF
TRBD2	TRBJ2-3	TRBV27	CASSPGLAGVLGDTQYF
.	TRBJ2-3	TRBV6-7	CASSYSGAGTGTDTQYF
TRBD1	TRBJ2-3	TRBV29-1	CSGQGEGTDTQYF
.	TRBJ1-2	TRBV18	CASSARGNYGYTF
TRBD1	TRBJ1-2	TRBV9	CASSSTLLQGLSGYTF
TRBD2	TRBJ2-1	TRBV11-2	CASSLGPSGVYNEQFF
.	TRBJ1-4	TRBV7-8	CASSATPPGGRTNEKLFF
.	TRBJ2-3	TRBV7-9	CASSLTITQYF
.	TRBJ2-5	TRBV9	CASSSGGARETQYF
.	TRBJ2-1	TRBV20-1	CSARVPGTGAYNEQFF
TRBD2	TRBJ2-5	TRBV29-1	CSVGLAGAMETQYF
.	TRBJ1-5	TRBV27	CASRQGTGNQPQHF
.	TRBJ2-1	TRBV7-2	CASRSSGEQFF
TRBD2	TRBJ2-3	TRBV9	CASSVEPSGADTQYF
.	TRBJ2-1	TRBV7-2	CASSASRMEQFF
TRBD2	TRBJ2-1	TRBV27	CASSYSGGNRNEQFF
.	TRBJ2-7	TRBV9	CASSVGGVSYEQYF
.	TRBJ1-2	TRBV11-3	CASKKAGGYTF
.	TRBJ2-6	TRBV12-3/TRBV12-4	CASSRTNWDNSGANVLTF
TRBD2	TRBJ2-1	TRBV19	CASSPVGGRASPYNEQFF
TRBD1	TRBJ1-1	TRBV20-1	CSAGTGGRTEAFF
TRBD1	TRBJ1-6	TRBV12-3/TRBV12-4	CASTQGQGRSPLHF
.	TRBJ2-7	TRBV6-5	CASRSGFYEQYF
.	TRBJ2-6	TRBV9	CASTSPGSGANVLTF
.	TRBJ1-5	TRBV5-6	CASSFGPAGQPQHF
TRBD2	TRBJ2-7	TRBV6-5	CASSSQPGGSLNEQYF
TRBD2	TRBJ2-1	TRBV30	CAWSEGLAGVMQFF